Listed below are T cell receptor beta chains from one sample, sequenced in a study of cytomegalovirus exposure and HLA in healthy donors. Using immunoSEQ multiplex PCR, the repertoire was profiled, and TCRdb retains in-frame clones only, with some absent. The table lists fewer than 250,000 clones, approximately 80% of them singletons. Sequencing used PBMCs. The receptors were sampled from a boy aged 2-15 years in good health and CMV-seronegative. Each CDR3 is given with its conserved first and last residue. A D gene is named only where the DNA matches it firmly. Size values are once, few and many counts, or a class for expanded clones, and some rows have none.

TRBV4-1	.	TRBJ1-1	.	CASSHARGSMNTEAFF	TGCGCCAGCAGCCATGCCAGGGGTTCTATGAACACTGAAGCTTTCTTT
TRBV19	.	TRBJ1-1	.	CASSPREMAEAFF	TGTGCCAGTAGTCCCCGGGAGATGGCTGAAGCTTTCTTT
TRBV4-1	.	TRBJ1-1	.	CASSQDERPMNTEAFF	TGCGCCAGCAGCCAAGATGAGAGGCCCATGAACACTGAAGCTTTCTTT
TRBV7-7	TRBD1	TRBJ1-3	.	CASSSGTGAGNTIYF	TGTGCTAGCAGCTCCGGGACAGGGGCGGGAAACACCATATATTTT
TRBV7-3	.	TRBJ1-2	.	CASSPRTVANYGYTF	TGTGCCAGCAGCCCACGGACAGTAGCTAACTATGGCTACACCTTC
TRBV30	TRBD2	TRBJ2-3	.	CAWSGGTSAGDTQYF	TGTGCCTGGAGTGGGGGGACTAGCGCTGGAGATACGCAGTATTTT
TRBV2	.	TRBJ1-2	.	CASSESYPLQGYGYTF	TGTGCCAGCAGTGAATCCTACCCACTACAGGGTTATGGCTACACCTTC
TRBV6-5	TRBD1	TRBJ2-7	.	CASSSPRDRAYEQYF	TGTGCCAGCAGCAGCCCGAGAGACAGGGCCTACGAGCAGTACTTC
TRBV6-1	.	TRBJ2-5	few	CASSDFVSQETQYF	TGTGCCAGCAGTGATTTCGTCAGCCAAGAGACCCAGTACTTC
TRBV11-1	TRBD1	TRBJ2-7	.	CASSLVGTGSYEQYF	TGTGCCAGCAGCTTAGTCGGGACAGGCTCCTACGAGCAGTACTTC
TRBV7-2	.	TRBJ2-3	.	CASSLGRSDTQYF	TGTGCCAGCAGCTTAGGCAGGTCAGATACGCAGTATTTT
TRBV6-6	.	TRBJ1-1	.	CASTSGVGTEAFF	TGTGCCAGCACCTCAGGGGTGGGCACTGAAGCTTTCTTT
TRBV5-4	TRBD2	TRBJ2-7	.	CASSTGLAPAYEQYF	TGTGCCAGCAGCACCGGACTAGCGCCTGCCTACGAGCAGTACTTC
TRBV6-4	.	TRBJ2-7	.	CASSDGGYEQYF	TGTGCCAGCAGTGACGGAGGCTACGAGCAGTACTTC
TRBV9	.	TRBJ1-6	.	CASSMESSYNSPLHF	TGTGCCAGCAGTATGGAGAGCTCCTATAATTCACCCCTCCACTTT
TRBV14	TRBD1	TRBJ1-6	once	CASSLGGGNSPLHF	TGTGCCAGCAGCTTAGGGGGCGGAAATTCACCCCTCCACTTT
TRBV5-1	.	TRBJ2-2	.	CASSPRRANTGELFF	TGCGCCAGCAGCCCCCGAAGAGCCAACACCGGGGAGCTGTTTTTT
TRBV5-4	.	TRBJ1-1	.	CASSLRENTEAFF	TGTGCCAGCAGCTTGCGAGAGAACACTGAAGCTTTCTTT
TRBV6-1	.	TRBJ2-1	.	CASSSGFF	TGTGCCAGCAGTTCGGGGTTCTTC
TRBV5-4	TRBD2	TRBJ2-1	.	CASSLVTSGNEQFF	TGTGCCAGCAGCTTGGTAACTAGCGGGAATGAGCAGTTCTTC
TRBV7-9	TRBD1	TRBJ1-2	.	CASSPSTGFYGYTF	TGTGCCAGCAGCCCCTCGACAGGGTTCTATGGCTACACCTTC
TRBV4-1	TRBD1	TRBJ1-3	.	CASSLLGGTGKGNTIYF	TGCGCCAGCAGCCTCCTCGGAGGGACAGGGAAAGGAAACACCATATATTTT
TRBV29-1	TRBD1	TRBJ1-2	.	CSVLDRNYGYTF	TGCAGCGTCTTGGACAGGAACTATGGCTACACCTTC
TRBV5-5	.	TRBJ2-7	.	CASSPKGDYEQYF	TGTGCCAGCAGCCCTAAAGGAGACTACGAGCAGTACTTC
TRBV7-9	.	TRBJ2-7	.	CASSLGPGAYEQYF	TGTGCCAGCAGCTTAGGGCCAGGGGCCTACGAGCAGTACTTC
TRBV9	TRBD2	TRBJ2-5	.	CASSRGGIQETQYF	TGTGCCAGCAGCCGCGGGGGGATCCAAGAGACCCAGTACTTC
TRBV21-1	.	TRBJ1-5	once	CASSKDGDRGDQPQHF	TGTGCCAGCAGCAAAGACGGAGACAGGGGCGATCAGCCCCAGCATTTT
TRBV6-5	TRBD1	TRBJ1-1	.	CASSYWDSNTEAFF	TGTGCCAGCAGTTACTGGGACAGCAACACTGAAGCTTTCTTT
TRBV4-1	.	TRBJ2-7	.	CASSQGRTYEQYF	TGCGCCAGCAGCCAAGGAAGGACTTACGAGCAGTACTTC
TRBV5-6	TRBD2	TRBJ2-7	.	CASSFRLAGAAYEQYF	TGTGCCAGCAGCTTCCGACTAGCGGGGGCCGCCTACGAGCAGTACTTC
TRBV4-2	.	TRBJ1-5	.	CASSQGSAQPQHF	TGTGCCAGCAGCCAAGGTTCCGCGCAGCCCCAGCATTTT
TRBV5-3	.	TRBJ1-1	.	CARSLDTDTEAFF	TGTGCCAGAAGCTTGGACACCGACACTGAAGCTTTCTTT
TRBV19	.	TRBJ2-3	.	CASSPVSTDTQYF	TGTGCCAGTAGTCCGGTTAGCACAGATACGCAGTATTTT
TRBV27	TRBD2	TRBJ2-7	few	CASSLGVGTSGSYEQYF	TGTGCCAGCAGTTTAGGCGTAGGGACTAGCGGGTCCTACGAGCAGTACTTC
TRBV28	.	TRBJ2-5	.	CASSLLRDGETQYF	TGTGCCAGCAGTTTATTGCGGGACGGGGAGACCCAGTACTTC
TRBV27	TRBD1	TRBJ1-2	.	CASSLKRSRDRVNGYTF	TGTGCCAGCAGTTTAAAACGGAGCCGGGACAGGGTTAATGGCTACACCTTC
TRBV13	.	TRBJ1-2	once	CASSLTETANYGYTF	TGTGCCAGCAGCTTAACCGAGACAGCTAACTATGGCTACACCTTC
TRBV2	TRBD1	TRBJ2-7	few	CAGKQAGGSYEQYF	TGTGCCGGGAAACAGGCAGGGGGATCCTACGAGCAGTACTTC
TRBV18	.	TRBJ1-1	.	CASSPRPTEGEVGAFF	TGTGCCAGCTCACCACGTCCGACTGAGGGGGAAGTTGGAGCTTTCTTT
TRBV13	.	TRBJ2-3	.	CASSLEGEWAADTQYF	TGTGCCAGCAGCCTAGAGGGAGAATGGGCTGCAGATACGCAGTATTTT
TRBV4-1	TRBD2	TRBJ2-3	.	CASSQGGAGVAGDTQYF	TGCGCCAGCAGCCAAGGCGGCGCGGGGGTAGCTGGAGATACGCAGTATTTT
TRBV11-2	TRBD2	TRBJ2-7	.	CASSLGAGASYEQYF	TGTGCCAGCAGCTTAGGAGCGGGGGCCTCCTACGAGCAGTACTTC
TRBV10-3	.	TRBJ2-1	.	CATRTDYNEQFF	TGTGCCACCAGGACAGATTACAATGAGCAGTTCTTC
TRBV5-6	.	TRBJ1-2	.	CASSLAAALGYGYTF	TGTGCCAGCAGCTTGGCCGCGGCCCTCGGCTATGGCTACACCTTC
TRBV27	TRBD2	TRBJ2-5	.	CASSPTWRGGLETQYF	TGTGCCAGCAGTCCCACCTGGCGGGGGGGCCTGGAGACCCAGTACTTC
TRBV13	TRBD2	TRBJ2-5	.	CASSTSGTKTQYF	TGTGCCAGCAGCACTAGCGGCACTAAGACCCAGTACTTC
TRBV4-1	TRBD2	TRBJ2-3	.	CASSRTSGGGGDTQYF	TGCGCCAGCAGCCGGACTAGCGGGGGGGGAGGAGATACGCAGTATTTT
TRBV5-8	.	TRBJ2-7	.	CASSSGHSYEQYF	TGTGCCAGCAGCTCGGGACACTCCTACGAGCAGTACTTC
TRBV30	.	TRBJ1-5	.	CAWSAPSTSSNQPQHF	TGTGCCTGGAGTGCCCCCTCGACAAGTAGCAATCAGCCCCAGCATTTT
TRBV5-4	.	TRBJ1-2	.	CASSLGRGYGYTF	TGTGCCAGCAGCTTGGGTCGGGGCTATGGCTACACCTTC
TRBV7-9	.	TRBJ2-1	.	CASSLRGGNEQFF	TGTGCCAGCAGCTTAAGGGGTGGCAATGAGCAGTTCTTC
TRBV5-4	TRBD2	TRBJ2-7	.	CASSSATGAGGSYEQYF	TGTGCCAGCAGCTCCGCCACTGGAGCGGGAGGATCCTACGAGCAGTACTTC